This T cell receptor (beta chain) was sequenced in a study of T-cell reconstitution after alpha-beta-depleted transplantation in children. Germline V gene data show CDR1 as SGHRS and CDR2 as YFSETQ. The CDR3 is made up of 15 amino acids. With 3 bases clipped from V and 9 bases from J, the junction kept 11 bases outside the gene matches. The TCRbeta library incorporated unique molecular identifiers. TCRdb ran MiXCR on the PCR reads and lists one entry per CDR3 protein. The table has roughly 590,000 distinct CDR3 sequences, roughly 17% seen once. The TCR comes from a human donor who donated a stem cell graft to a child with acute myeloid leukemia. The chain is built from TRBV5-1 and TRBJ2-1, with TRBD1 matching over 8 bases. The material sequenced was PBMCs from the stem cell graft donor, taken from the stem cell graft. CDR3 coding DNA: TGCGCCAGCAGCTCGCCGGACAGGGCCTTAGGTGAGCAGTTCTTC. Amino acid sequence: CASSSPDRALGEQFF.